The clone carrying this T cell receptor (beta chain) was picked up many times. Its target is unknown. Ophthalmopathy cases met thresholds of Clinical Activity Score at least 3, NOSPECS grade at least 4 and duration under 3 months. Exclusion criteria comprised uncontrolled infection, other autoimmune disease, pregnancy or lactation. In making diagnoses, clinical symptoms, serum thyroxine and TRAb, thyroid ultrasound and orbital computed tomography were all used. Researchers took RNA transcripts and amplified the TCR beta CDR3 regions from them. First-round RT-PCR of the TCR CDR3 relied on the HTBI primer set. Using its own MiXCR run on the multiplex PCR reads, TCRdb lists one record per CDR3 protein. This table has some 570,000 distinct CDR3 sequences, approximately 15% appearing once. The data stem from a study of T cells in Graves' hyperthyroidism and ophthalmopathy. Study-wide findings and caveats: With a median lead of about 6.9 months before onset, the model predicted ophthalmopathy.

From germline, CDR1 is SNHLY and CDR2 FYNNEI. V lost 1 base, J lost 1 base, and 4 bases stayed unmatched. The length of the CDR3 is 16 residues. The V gene is TRBV2, the J gene TRBJ1-1, with 9 bases matching TRBD1. This TCR was recovered from a woman aged 18-30 years with Graves' ophthalmopathy. Source material: blood. Here the CDR3 reads CASSEGTGVPNTEAFF. DNA for the CDR3: TGTGCCAGCAGTGAAGGGACAGGGGTTCCGAACACTGAAGCTTTCTTT.